The clone carrying this TCR beta chain has at least ten counts. Its antigen is unknown. V shed 4 bases, J shed 2 bases, and the junction held 5 bases outside the gene matches. Germline CDR1 MNHEY, CDR2 SVGAGI. This CDR3 spans 15 amino acids. The source of the sample is a study of CD8 T cells in ankylosing spondylitis. Generation of TCR beta libraries employed quantitative 5'-RACE incorporating molecular barcodes. TCRdb analysed the 5' RACE reads with MiXCR anew, one entry per CDR3 protein. The data show 240,000 or so distinct CDR3 sequences, with about 10% seen just once and around 6.5% held by the top ten. Study-level points and caveats: Disease-linked clones were reportedly significantly enriched in matched ankylosing spondylitis synovial fluid. Earlier authors reported some of these motif variants in reactive arthritis synovial fluid and blood.

Sample: blood, either unsorted or a sorted T cell fraction (not recorded which). This receptor was obtained from a male donor with ankylosing spondylitis or in good health (not recorded which). V is TRBV6-5 and J is TRBJ2-1, with 7 bases matching TRBD2. CDR3 DNA: TGTGCCAGCAGTTCGCTGACTAGCCCCTACAATGAGCAGTTCTTC. It encodes CASSSLTSPYNEQFF.